This TCR beta chain was profiled in a study of beta chain features in type 1 diabetes. V lost 5 bases to trimming and J lost 4 bases, with 9 bases between them. This CDR3 contains 13 residues. The germline gives CDR1 SGHTA, CDR2 FQGNSA. Overall study results and limits: Researchers report that Type 1 diabetes patients had moderately but significantly shorter TCRB CDR3s across all four CD4+ subsets.

The entirety of the isolated RNA underwent reverse transcription, so expressed TCRB transcripts were sequenced. Measured with immunoSEQ multiplex PCR; TCRdb has only the in-frame clones, and not every one. Among about 370,000 clones listed, 8% to 10% were seen once. This clone was observed a few times. The target antigen is unknown. Additional DNA sequences in this sample encode the identical CDR3. Sample: central memory CD4+ T cells from blood. The rearrangement links TRBV7-2 to TRBJ1-5, with D possibly matching TRBD1 (6 bases). The sequence was collected from a man aged 25 to 40 with type 1 diabetes. CDR3 in amino acids: CASSLDRNQPQHF. CDR3 in DNA: TGTGCCAGCAGCCTGGACAGAAATCAGCCCCAGCATTTT. The full variable domain, rest sourced from reference TRBV7-2 and TRBJ1-5, is GAGVSQSPSNKVTEKGKDVELRCDPISGHTALYWYRQSLGQGLEFLIYFQGNSAPDKSGLPSDRFSAERTGGSVSTLTIQRTQQEDSAVYLCASSLDRNQPQHFGDGTRLSIL.